The entry below describes one TCR beta chain. Its antigen remains unidentified. These data originate in a study of lymphopenia after photon versus proton radiotherapy. The ends lost 6 bases at V and 4 bases at J; junction bases unmatched: 6. Germline loops: CDR1 LNHDA, CDR2 SQIVND (reference sequence). This CDR3 comprises 15 residues. Overall study findings and caveats: A bigger post-nadir fall in TCR diversity correlated inversely with survival time in deceased patients. Post-nadir diversity loss with photons came from oligoclonal expansion, particularly CD8+ Temra cells. Proton therapy kept repertoires fairly stable, unlike photons, which gained effector/memory cells. Better survival with proton therapy was suggested as possible, not demonstrated.

The repertoire was sequenced with immunoSEQ multiplex PCR; TCRdb's copy has only in-frame clones and lacks some. This sample has some 30,000 clones, with 85% to 90% found just once. Specimen: peripheral blood, collected from a patient treated with photon-based radiotherapy. The receptor was isolated from a woman between 45 and 65 years old with pancreatic cancer. The V call is TRBV19, the J call TRBJ2-1; 10 bases are a match to TRBD2. CDR3 sequence (DNA): TGTGCCAGTAGAAAAGCGGGAGGGCCGTACAATGAGCAGTTCTTC. Its translation: CASRKAGGPYNEQFF.